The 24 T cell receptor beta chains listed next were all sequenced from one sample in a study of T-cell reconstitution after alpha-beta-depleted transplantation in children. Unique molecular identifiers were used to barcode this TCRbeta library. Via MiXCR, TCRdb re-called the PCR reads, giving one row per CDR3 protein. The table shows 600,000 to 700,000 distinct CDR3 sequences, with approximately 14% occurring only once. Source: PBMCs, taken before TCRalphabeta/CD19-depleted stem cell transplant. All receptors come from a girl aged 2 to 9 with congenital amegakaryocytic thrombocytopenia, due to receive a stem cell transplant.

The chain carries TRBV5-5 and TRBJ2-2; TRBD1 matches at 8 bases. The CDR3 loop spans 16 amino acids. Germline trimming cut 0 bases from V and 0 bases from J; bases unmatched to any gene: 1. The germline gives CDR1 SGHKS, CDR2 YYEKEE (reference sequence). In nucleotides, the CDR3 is TGTGCCAGCAGCTTGGGGGACAGGACGAACACCGGGGAGCTGTTTTTT. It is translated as CASSLGDRTNTGELFF.

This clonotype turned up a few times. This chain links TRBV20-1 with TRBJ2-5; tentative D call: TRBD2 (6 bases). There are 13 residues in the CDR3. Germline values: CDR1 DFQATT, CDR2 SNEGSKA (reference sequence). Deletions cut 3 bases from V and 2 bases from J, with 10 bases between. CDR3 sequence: CSASYGRQETQYF. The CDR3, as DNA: TGCAGTGCTAGTTACGGGAGACAAGAGACCCAGTACTTC.

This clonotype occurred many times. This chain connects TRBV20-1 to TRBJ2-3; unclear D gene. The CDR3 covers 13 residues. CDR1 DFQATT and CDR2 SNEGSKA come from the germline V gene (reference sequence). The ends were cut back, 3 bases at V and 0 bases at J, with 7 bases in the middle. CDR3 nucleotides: TGCAGTGCTAGGAGCTCTAGCACAGATACGCAGTATTTT. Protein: CSARSSSTDTQYF.

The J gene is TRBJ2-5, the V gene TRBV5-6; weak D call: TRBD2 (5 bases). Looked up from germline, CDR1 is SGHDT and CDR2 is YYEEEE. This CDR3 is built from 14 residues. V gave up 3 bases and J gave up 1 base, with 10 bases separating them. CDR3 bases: TGTGCCAGCAGCTCCGGGATTACCCAAGAGACCCAGTACTTC. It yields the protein CASSSGITQETQYF.

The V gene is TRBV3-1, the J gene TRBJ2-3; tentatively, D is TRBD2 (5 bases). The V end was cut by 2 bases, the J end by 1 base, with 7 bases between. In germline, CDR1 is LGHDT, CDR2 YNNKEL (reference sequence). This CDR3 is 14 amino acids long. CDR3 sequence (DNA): TGTGCCAGCAGCCAAAGGACTCGCACAGATACGCAGTATTTT. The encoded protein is CASSQRTRTDTQYF.

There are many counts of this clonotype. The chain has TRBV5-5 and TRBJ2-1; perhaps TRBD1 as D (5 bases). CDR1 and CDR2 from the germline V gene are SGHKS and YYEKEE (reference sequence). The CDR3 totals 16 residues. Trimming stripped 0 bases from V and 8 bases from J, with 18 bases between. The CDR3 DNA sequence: TGTGCCAGCAGCTTGGGCTATCGGGCTCAGGGCGATGAGCAGTTCTTC. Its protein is CASSLGYRAQGDEQFF.

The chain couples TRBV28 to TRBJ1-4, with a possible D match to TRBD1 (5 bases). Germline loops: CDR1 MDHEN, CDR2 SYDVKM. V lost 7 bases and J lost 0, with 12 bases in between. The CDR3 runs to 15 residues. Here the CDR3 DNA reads TGTGCCAGCATGGATTGGGACGCAACTAATGAAAAACTGTTTTTT. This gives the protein CASMDWDATNEKLFF.

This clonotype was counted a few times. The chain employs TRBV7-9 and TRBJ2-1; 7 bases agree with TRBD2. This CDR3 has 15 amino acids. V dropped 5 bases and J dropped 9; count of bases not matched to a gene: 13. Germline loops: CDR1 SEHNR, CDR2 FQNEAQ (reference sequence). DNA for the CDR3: TGTGCCAGCAGCCCAGCTAGCGGAGCCCGGGTTGAGCAGTTCTTC. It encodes CASSPASGARVEQFF.

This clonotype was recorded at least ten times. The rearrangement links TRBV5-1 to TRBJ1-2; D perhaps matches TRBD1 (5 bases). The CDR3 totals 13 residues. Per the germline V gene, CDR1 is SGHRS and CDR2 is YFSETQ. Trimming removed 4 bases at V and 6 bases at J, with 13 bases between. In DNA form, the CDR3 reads TGCGCCAGCAGCCCCCAGGGTACTGATGGCTACACCTTC. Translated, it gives CASSPQGTDGYTF.

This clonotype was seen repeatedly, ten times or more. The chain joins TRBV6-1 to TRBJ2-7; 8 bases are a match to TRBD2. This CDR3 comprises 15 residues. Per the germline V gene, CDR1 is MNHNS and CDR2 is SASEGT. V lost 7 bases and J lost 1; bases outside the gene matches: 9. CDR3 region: CASNRLARNSYEQYF. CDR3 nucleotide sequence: TGTGCCAGCAATCGACTAGCGAGAAATTCCTACGAGCAGTACTTC.

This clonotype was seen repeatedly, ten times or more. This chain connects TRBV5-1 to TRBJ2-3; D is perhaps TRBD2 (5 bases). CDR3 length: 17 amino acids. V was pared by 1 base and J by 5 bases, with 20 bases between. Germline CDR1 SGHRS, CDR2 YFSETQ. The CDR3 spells CASSLSLGTGSRDTQYF. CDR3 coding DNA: TGCGCCAGCAGCTTGAGTTTGGGTACGGGGTCCAGAGATACGCAGTATTTT.

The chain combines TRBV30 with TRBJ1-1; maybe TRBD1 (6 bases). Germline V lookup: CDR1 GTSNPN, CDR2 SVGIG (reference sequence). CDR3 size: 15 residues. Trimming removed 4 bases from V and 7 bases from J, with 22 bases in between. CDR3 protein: CAWIGQLPSSIEAFF. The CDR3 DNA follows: TGTGCCTGGATAGGACAGCTTCCCTCTTCGATTGAAGCTTTCTTT.

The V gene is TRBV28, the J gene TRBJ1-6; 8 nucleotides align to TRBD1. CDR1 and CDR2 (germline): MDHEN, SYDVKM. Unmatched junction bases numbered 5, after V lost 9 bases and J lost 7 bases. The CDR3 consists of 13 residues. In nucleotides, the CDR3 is TGTGCCAGTCAGGGGGCCGGGAATTCACCCCTCCACTTT. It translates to CASQGAGNSPLHF.

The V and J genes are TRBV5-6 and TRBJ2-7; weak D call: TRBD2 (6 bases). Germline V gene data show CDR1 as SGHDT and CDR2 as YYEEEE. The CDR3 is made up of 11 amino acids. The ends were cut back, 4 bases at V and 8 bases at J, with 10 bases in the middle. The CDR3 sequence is CASSTAGKQYF. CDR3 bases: TGTGCCAGCAGCACGGCGGGGAAGCAGTACTTC.

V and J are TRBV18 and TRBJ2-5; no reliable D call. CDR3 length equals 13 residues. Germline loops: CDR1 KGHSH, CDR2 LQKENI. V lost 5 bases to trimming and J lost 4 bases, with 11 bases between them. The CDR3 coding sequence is TGTGCCAGCTCAAACAGACATGGAGAGACCCAGTACTTC. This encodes CASSNRHGETQYF.

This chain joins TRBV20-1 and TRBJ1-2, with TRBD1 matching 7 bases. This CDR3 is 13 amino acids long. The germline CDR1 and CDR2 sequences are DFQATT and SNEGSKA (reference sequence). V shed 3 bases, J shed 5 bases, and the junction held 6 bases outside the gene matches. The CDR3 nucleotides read TGCAGTGCTAGTATTCGCAGGGGGTATGGCTACACCTTC. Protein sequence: CSASIRRGYGYTF.

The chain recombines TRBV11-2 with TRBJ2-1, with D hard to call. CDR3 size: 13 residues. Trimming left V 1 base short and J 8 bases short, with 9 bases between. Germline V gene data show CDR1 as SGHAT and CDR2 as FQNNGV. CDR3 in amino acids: CASSLVPLDEQFF. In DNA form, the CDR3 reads TGTGCCAGCAGCTTAGTTCCGTTGGATGAGCAGTTCTTC. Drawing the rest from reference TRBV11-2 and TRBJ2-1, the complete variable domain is EAGVAQSPRYKIIEKRQSVAFWCNPISGHATLYWYQQILGQGPKLLIQFQNNGVVDDSQLPKDRFSAERLKGVDSTLKIQPAKLEDSAVYLCASSLVPLDEQFFGPGTRLTVL.

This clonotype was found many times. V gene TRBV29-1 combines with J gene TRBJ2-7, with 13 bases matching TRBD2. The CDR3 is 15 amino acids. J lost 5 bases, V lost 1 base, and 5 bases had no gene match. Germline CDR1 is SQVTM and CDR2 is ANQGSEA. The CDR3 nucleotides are TGCAGCGTTGAAGCGGACGGACTAGCGGGAGACGAGCAGTACTTC. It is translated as CSVEADGLAGDEQYF.

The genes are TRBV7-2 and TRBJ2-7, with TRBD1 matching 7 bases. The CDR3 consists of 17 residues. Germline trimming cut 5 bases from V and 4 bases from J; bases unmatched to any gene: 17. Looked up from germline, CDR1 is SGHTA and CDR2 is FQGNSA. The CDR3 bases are TGTGCCAGCAGCGTAACCTTCTCCAGGGGGTTGAAGTACGAGCAGTACTTC. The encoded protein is CASSVTFSRGLKYEQYF.

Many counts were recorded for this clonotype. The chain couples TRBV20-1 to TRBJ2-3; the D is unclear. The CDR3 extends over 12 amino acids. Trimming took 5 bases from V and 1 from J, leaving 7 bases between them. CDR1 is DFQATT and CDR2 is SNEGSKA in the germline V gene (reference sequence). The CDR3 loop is CSALTGTDTQYF. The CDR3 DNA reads TGCAGTGCTCTAACAGGCACAGATACGCAGTATTTT.

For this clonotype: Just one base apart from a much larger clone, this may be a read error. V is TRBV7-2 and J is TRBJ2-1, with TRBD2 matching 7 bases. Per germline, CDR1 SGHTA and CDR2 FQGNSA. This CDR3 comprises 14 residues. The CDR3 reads CASGGEWVSHEQLF. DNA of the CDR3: TGTGCCAGCGGGGGGGAATGGGTTTCCCATGAGCAGCTCTTC.

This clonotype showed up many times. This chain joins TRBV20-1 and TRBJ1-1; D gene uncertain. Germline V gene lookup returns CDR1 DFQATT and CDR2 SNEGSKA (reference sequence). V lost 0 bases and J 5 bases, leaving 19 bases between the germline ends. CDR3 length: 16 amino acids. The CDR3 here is CSARDRPDRVGTEAFF. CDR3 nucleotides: TGCAGTGCTAGAGATAGGCCAGACCGGGTGGGGACTGAAGCTTTCTTT.

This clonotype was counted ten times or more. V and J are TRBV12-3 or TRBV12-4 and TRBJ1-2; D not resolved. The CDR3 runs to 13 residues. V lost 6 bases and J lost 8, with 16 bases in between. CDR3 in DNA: TGTGCCAGCAGCCACCCAAAATCGGTCGGCTACACCTTC. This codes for CASSHPKSVGYTF.

The chain's CDR3 is CSVAAGQGSLAGPTDTQYF. The CDR3, as DNA: TGCAGCGTCGCTGCGGGACAGGGGTCGCTAGCGGGACCCACAGATACGCAGTATTTT. The chain uses TRBV29-1 and TRBJ2-3; perhaps TRBD1 as D (10 bases). Trimming stripped 6 bases from V and 2 bases from J, with 30 bases between. Germline CDR1 reads SQVTM; CDR2 reads ANQGSEA. The CDR3 has 19 amino acids.